This TCR beta chain originates from a study of cytomegalovirus exposure and HLA in healthy donors. Regarding the study as a whole: First-cohort TCR clusters tended to co-occur in the roughly 130 validation repertoires, a later analysis found. The investigators catalogued 150 to 200 TCR beta chains as cytomegalovirus-associated.

As regards this clone: Its antigen is unidentified.

The protocol was immunoSEQ multiplex PCR, while the TCRdb copy is restricted to in-frame clones and leaves out a portion. The repertoire holds approximately 200,000 clones, with roughly 82% as singletons. Germline values: CDR1 GTSNPN, CDR2 SVGIG (reference sequence). This CDR3 contains 13 residues. V lost 2 bases and J 7 bases, leaving 14 bases between the germline ends. A roughly 120-subject validation cohort, separate from the approximately 610-subject first cohort, supplied the donors. The sample taken for sequencing was PBMCs. The sequence came from a woman aged 30 to 39 in good health and CMV-seropositive. The chain recombines TRBV30 with TRBJ1-2; D possibly corresponds to TRBD1 (6 bases). CDR3 residues: CAWSTGGGGGYTF. CDR3 bases: TGTGCCTGGAGTACCGGAGGGGGGGGTGGCTACACCTTC.